The 22 T cell receptor beta chains below were found in one sample sequenced in a study of T cell repertoires in cytomegalovirus infection. TCRdb passed the reads through MiXCR, listing each CDR3 protein once. The sample has 680,000 or so distinct CDR3 sequences; 35% are singletons. The sequenced sample consisted of PBMCs. The receptor set was obtained from a human donor in good health (CMV status not recorded). Some clones in this sample may be carry-over from other donors' samples.

This clonotype has just a few counts. The rearrangement uses TRBV19 and TRBJ1-1, with unresolved D. Germline CDR1 and CDR2: LNHDA and SQIVND (reference sequence). V lost 3 bases and J lost 1, with 9 bases in between. The CDR3 is made up of 14 amino acids. As DNA, the CDR3 is TGTGCCAGTAGTATCCTACCCCGGAACACTGAAGCTTTCTTT. Its protein is CASSILPRNTEAFF.

This clonotype was observed a few times. The J gene is TRBJ1-1, the V gene TRBV7-2; D unresolved. The germline CDR1 and CDR2 sequences are SGHTA and FQGNSA. The length of the CDR3 is 13 residues. The germline V and J ends were trimmed by 2 bases and 5 bases, with 9 bases remaining between them. The CDR3 nucleotides are TGTGCCAGCAGCTTACACCGGGAGACTGAAGCTTTCTTT. Its translation: CASSLHRETEAFF.

This clonotype was counted between two and nine times. The chain carries TRBV27 and TRBJ1-5; 12 bases are a match to TRBD1. V gave up 8 bases and J gave up 3 bases; unmatched junction bases: 14. CDR3 size: 18 residues. Germline CDR1 and CDR2: MNHEY and SMNVEV (reference sequence). This CDR3 is CASASLGTGGADNQPQHF. The CDR3 region has the DNA TGTGCCAGCGCATCCTTGGGGACAGGGGGCGCGGACAATCAGCCCCAGCATTTT.

J is TRBJ2-3 and V is TRBV2; 7 nucleotides agree with TRBD1. The CDR3 spans 15 residues. Germline V gene lookup returns CDR1 SNHLY and CDR2 FYNNEI. V was clipped by 3 bases and J by 2 bases; unmatched bases: 5. The CDR3 coding sequence is TGTGCCAGCAGTGAGGGGGACAGCCACACAGATACGCAGTATTTT. Its protein is CASSEGDSHTDTQYF. The full variable domain, its missing parts supplied by reference TRBV2 and TRBJ2-3, is EPEVTQTPSHQVTQMGQEVILRCVPISNHLYFYWYRQILGQKVEFLVSFYNNEISEKSEIFDDQFSVERPDGSNFTLKIRSTKLEDSAMYFCASSEGDSHTDTQYFGPGTRLTVL.

The genes are TRBV7-2 and TRBJ1-3; D uncertain. This CDR3 spans 15 amino acids. Germline lookup yields CDR1 SGHTA and CDR2 FQGNSA. V was shortened by 4 bases and J by 0 bases, with 10 bases between the two germline ends. CDR3 coding DNA: TGTGCCAGCAGCTCACAGCGGAACTCTGGAAACACCATATATTTT. Translating it yields CASSSQRNSGNTIYF.

This chain connects TRBV28 to TRBJ1-6; 8 nucleotides align to TRBD1. V gave up 2 bases and J gave up 7 bases; unmatched junction bases: 4. Germline V gives CDR1 MDHEN, CDR2 SYDVKM. The CDR3 loop spans 15 amino acids. DNA for the CDR3: TGTGCCAGCAGTTTAAACAGGGGGAAAAATTCACCCCTCCACTTT. Protein product: CASSLNRGKNSPLHF.

In this sample, this clonotype turned up many times. V usage is TRBV7-6 and J usage is TRBJ2-7; D unclear. CDR1 and CDR2 from the germline V gene are SGHVS and FNYEAQ. The CDR3 extends over 14 amino acids. The V gene lost 5 bases and the J gene lost 3 bases, with 14 bases spanning the gap. The CDR3 protein is CASSARTGDYEQYF. The CDR3 coding sequence is TGTGCCAGCAGCGCCAGGACGGGTGACTACGAGCAGTACTTC. Full variable domain (remainder filled in from reference TRBV7-6 and TRBJ2-7): GAGVSQSPRYKVTKRGQDVALRCDPISGHVSLYWYRQALGQGPEFLTYFNYEAQQDKSGLPNDRFSAERPEGSISTLTIQRTEQRDSAMYRCASSARTGDYEQYFGPGTRLTVT.

V is TRBV20-1 and J is TRBJ2-7; unclear D gene. The CDR3 covers 12 residues. Per germline, CDR1 DFQATT and CDR2 SNEGSKA (reference sequence). V was trimmed by 7 bases and J by 2 bases, leaving 12 bases between them. CDR3 sequence reads: CSGQGDPYEQYF. The CDR3 nucleotides read TGCAGTGGGCAAGGAGATCCCTACGAGCAGTACTTC.

This clonotype was detected a few times. The gene calls are TRBV2 and TRBJ1-2, with no clear D. Trimming shortened V by 7 bases and J by 8 bases, and 14 bases separated the two germline ends. CDR1 is SNHLY and CDR2 is FYNNEI in the germline V gene. This CDR3 is built from 12 residues. CDR3 residues: CASKTESGGYTF. The CDR3 coding sequence is TGTGCCAGCAAGACCGAATCGGGGGGCTACACCTTC.

The CDR3 DNA follows: TGTGCCAGCAGTTTTGGACAAAGACAAGAGACCCAGTACTTC. Its protein product is CASSFGQRQETQYF. The chain links TRBV12-3 or TRBV12-4 to TRBJ2-5, with a possible D match to TRBD1 (5 bases). Trimming took 3 bases from V and 2 from J, leaving 10 bases between them. The CDR3 has 14 amino acids.

The V and J genes are TRBV6-6 and TRBJ1-3; D is unresolved. The CDR3 runs 16 residues. Germline-derived CDR1 and CDR2 are MNHNY and SVGAGI (reference sequence). V was clipped by 0 bases and J by 0 bases, with 9 bases between them. CDR3 nucleotides: TGTGCCAGCAGTTACTCTGGGCAGACCTCTGGAAACACCATATATTTT. Amino acid sequence: CASSYSGQTSGNTIYF.

This clonotype was seen just once. The chain employs TRBV19 and TRBJ2-2; 8 bases line up with TRBD1. Germline CDR1 is LNHDA and CDR2 is SQIVND (reference sequence). J gave up 7 bases and V 2 bases, and 9 bases lay outside the gene matches. The CDR3 runs 16 residues. The CDR3 spells CASSIFQAGGVGELFF. CDR3 sequence (DNA): TGTGCCAGTAGTATATTTCAAGCAGGGGGCGTCGGGGAGCTGTTTTTT.

This clonotype was counted between two and nine times. V and J are TRBV19 and TRBJ1-1, with no clear D. This CDR3 is 15 amino acids long. Between the trimmed V and J ends, which lost 3 bases and 6 bases, there was a span of 17 bases. Germline assignment: CDR1 LNHDA and CDR2 SQIVND (reference sequence). The CDR3 is CASSIPSFSGPEAFF. The CDR3 bases are TGTGCCAGTAGTATCCCTTCGTTTAGTGGGCCTGAAGCTTTCTTT.

This chain joins TRBV4-1 and TRBJ2-7; maybe TRBD1 (6 bases). Germline lookup yields CDR1 MGHRA and CDR2 YSYEKL. The V end lost 3 bases, the J end lost 7 bases, and 13 bases lay between the germline ends. The CDR3 consists of 13 residues. This chain's CDR3 is CASSHRAGVEQYF. The CDR3 DNA sequence: TGCGCCAGCAGCCATCGGGCAGGGGTTGAGCAGTACTTC.

There are a few counts of this clonotype. The J gene is TRBJ1-5, the V gene TRBV19, with no clear D. The CDR3 totals 15 residues. The V end was cut by 9 bases, the J end by 4 bases, with 19 bases between. Germline V lookup: CDR1 LNHDA, CDR2 SQIVND (reference sequence). CDR3 protein: CASWPSGEGNQPQHF. In DNA, the CDR3 is TGTGCCAGCTGGCCTAGCGGGGAAGGAAATCAGCCCCAGCATTTT. The full variable domain, with the rest looked up from reference TRBV19 and TRBJ1-5, is DGGITQSPKYLFRKEGQNVTLSCEQNLNHDAMYWYRQDPGQGLRLIYYSQIVNDFQKGDIAEGYSVSREKKESFPLTVTSAQKNPTAFYLCASWPSGEGNQPQHFGDGTRLSIL.

The chain joins TRBV19 to TRBJ1-6; D gene uncertain. The CDR3 spans 13 residues. In germline, CDR1 is LNHDA, CDR2 SQIVND (reference sequence). V lost 4 bases and J 10 bases, leaving 11 bases between the germline ends. This CDR3 reads CASSNAGDSPLHF. For the CDR3, the DNA is TGTGCCAGTAGTAACGCAGGTGACTCACCCCTCCACTTT. Based on the CDR3 plus reference TRBV19 and TRBJ1-6, the full variable domain is DGGITQSPKYLFRKEGQNVTLSCEQNLNHDAMYWYRQDPGQGLRLIYYSQIVNDFQKGDIAEGYSVSREKKESFPLTVTSAQKNPTAFYLCASSNAGDSPLHFGNGTRLTVT.

V gene TRBV11-2 combines with J gene TRBJ1-6; TRBD1 matches at 10 bases. V was clipped by 5 bases and J by 10 bases; unmatched bases: 11. Looked up from germline, CDR1 is SGHAT and CDR2 is FQNNGV. The CDR3 consists of 16 residues. CDR3 sequence: CASSALLGTGDSPLHF. The DNA for the CDR3 is TGTGCCAGCAGCGCTCTGCTCGGGACAGGGGACTCACCCCTCCACTTT.

There are a few counts of this clonotype. The chain uses TRBV6-6 and TRBJ2-5, with 9 bases aligning to TRBD2. The CDR3 spans 15 residues. Trimming cost V 2 bases and J 5 bases; bases outside gene matches: 6. Germline V gene data show CDR1 as MNHNY and CDR2 as SVGAGI (reference sequence). CDR3 in amino acids: CASSYGLAGMETQYF. CDR3 bases: TGTGCCAGCAGTTACGGGCTAGCGGGGATGGAGACCCAGTACTTC.

The chain combines TRBV20-1 with TRBJ2-7, with TRBD2 as a possible D gene (5 bases). Trimming stripped 6 bases from V and 4 bases from J, with 22 bases between. The CDR3 spans 15 residues. The V gene's germline CDR1 is DFQATT and CDR2 SNEGSKA (reference sequence). CDR3 bases: TGCAGTGCCCCACCGTCTAGGACTCTACGATACGAGCAGTACTTC. It yields the protein CSAPPSRTLRYEQYF.

This clonotype occurred a few times. This chain connects TRBV9 to TRBJ1-1, with D hard to call. The V and J ends lost 6 bases and 0 bases respectively, with 12 bases between them. Germline values: CDR1 SGDLS, CDR2 YYNGEE. This CDR3 has 14 residues. In nucleotides, the CDR3 is TGTGCCAGCATGGGCGAAGTTATGAACACTGAAGCTTTCTTT. It is translated as CASMGEVMNTEAFF.

V usage is TRBV5-4 and J usage is TRBJ2-1; 15 bases agree with TRBD2. The length of the CDR3 is 15 residues. Per the germline V gene, CDR1 is SGHNT and CDR2 is YYREEE (reference sequence). V was pared by 6 bases and J by 10 bases, with 8 bases of the junction left unmatched. CDR3 amino acids: CASTRTSGGAGEQFF. The CDR3 coding sequence is TGTGCCAGCACACGGACTAGCGGGGGGGCGGGGGAGCAGTTCTTC.

The chain has TRBV6-1 and TRBJ2-7; the match to TRBD2 covers 10 bases. Germline V gene lookup returns CDR1 MNHNS and CDR2 SASEGT. This CDR3 comprises 16 residues. The trim removed 5 bases at V and 0 bases at J, leaving 7 bases unmatched. The CDR3 is CASSRTSGLSSYEQYF. The CDR3, as DNA: TGTGCCAGCAGTCGGACTAGCGGATTAAGCTCCTACGAGCAGTACTTC.